This T cell receptor (beta chain) came from a study of cytomegalovirus exposure and HLA in healthy donors. Study-wide results and caveats: Both high specificity and high sensitivity reportedly marked the classifier's diagnosis of cytomegalovirus status. A subsequent analysis found that TCR clusters from the first cohort also tended to co-occur in the approximately 130 validation repertoires, with 90% to 95% of cluster scores above 0.

The assay was immunoSEQ multiplex PCR, and TCRdb's table has in-frame clones only and misses some. The table includes around 170,000 clones, around 85% detected once. This CDR3 contains 15 residues. Germline V lookup: CDR1 MNHEY, CDR2 SVGAGI. V lost 4 bases, J lost 5 bases, and 7 bases stayed unmatched. A word on this clone: The antigen is unknown.

The sequencing sample was made of PBMCs. V is TRBV6-5 and J is TRBJ1-4; 7 nucleotides line up with TRBD1. This clonotype was sampled from a man aged 18 to 30 in good health and CMV-seropositive. The CDR3 reads CASSSYRGGNEKLFF. CDR3 DNA sequence: TGTGCCAGCAGTTCCTACAGGGGCGGGAATGAAAAACTGTTTTTT.